The source of this T cell receptor beta chain is a study of T-cell reconstitution after alpha-beta-depleted transplantation in children. A note on this clonotype: Antigen unknown.

A TCRbeta library incorporating unique molecular identifiers was prepared. TCRdb redid the calling of the PCR reads with MiXCR, one entry per CDR3 protein. The sample holds around 500,000 distinct CDR3 sequences, roughly 24% seen once. Study conclusions and caveats: The main origin of T-cell counts and diversity one year after transplant was newly produced T cells.

This sample comprised PBMCs, mostly from graft donor cells, obtained 360 days after TCRalphabeta/CD19-depleted stem cell transplant. This TCR came from a boy younger than two who had a stem cell transplant for acute myeloid leukemia, so the T cells may come from the graft donor.

CDR3 nucleotide sequence: TGTGCCAGCAGTTACTCGACAGGGGCTTTTCTCTACGAGCAGTACGTC. Encoded protein: CASSYSTGAFLYEQYV. The chain uses TRBV6-2 or TRBV6-3 and TRBJ2-7; 8 bases match TRBD1. CDR1 MNHEY and CDR2 SVGEGT come from the germline V gene. The V and J ends lost 0 bases and 3 bases, in that order; junction bases with no gene match: 7. CDR3 length equals 16 residues.